The 11 T cell receptor beta chains below all came from one sample that was sequenced in a study of beta chain features in type 1 diabetes. The investigators reverse transcribed all of the isolated RNA, so they sequenced expressed TCRB transcripts. Libraries were prepared by immunoSEQ multiplex PCR; TCRdb keeps only in-frame clonotypes and omits some of them. The sample gives over 600,000 clones, around an eighth of which show up once; about 0.11% is in the top ten. These receptors' antigens are unknown. Overall study findings and caveats: People with Type 1 diabetes carried modestly yet significantly shorter TCRB CDR3s in all four CD4+ subsets.

Material for sequencing was naive CD4+ T cells from blood. These receptors originate from a young man with type 1 diabetes.

V usage is TRBV15 and J usage is TRBJ1-5; 7 nucleotides align to TRBD1. V lost 5 bases and J lost 3; bases outside the gene matches: 13. The CDR3 consists of 17 residues. CDR1 LNHNV and CDR2 YYDKDF come from the germline V gene (reference sequence). This CDR3 is CATSRFIGQGDNQPQHF. CDR3 in DNA: TGTGCCACCAGCCGGTTTATCGGGCAGGGGGACAATCAGCCCCAGCATTTT.

This clone came up a few times. The J gene is TRBJ2-3, the V gene TRBV19; 9 bases align to TRBD1. The trim removed 7 bases at V and 2 bases at J, leaving 4 bases unmatched. This CDR3 is built from 14 residues. The germline CDR1 and CDR2 sequences are LNHDA and SQIVND (reference sequence). CDR3 region: CASNSQGATDTQYF. The CDR3 DNA reads as TGTGCCAGTAATTCACAGGGGGCCACAGATACGCAGTATTTT.

V is TRBV14 and J is TRBJ2-6, with D uncertain. The CDR3 spans 16 residues. Germline values: CDR1 SGHDN, CDR2 FVKESK. V lost 3 bases and J lost 2, with 11 bases in between. DNA of the CDR3: TGTGCCAGCAGCCAGTTTAGGAGCGCTGGGGCCAACGTCCTGACTTTC. It encodes CASSQFRSAGANVLTF.

The table lists this clone with a few counts. The chain has TRBV2 and TRBJ1-3, with D possibly matching TRBD1 (5 bases). This CDR3 region has 15 residues. Looked up from germline, CDR1 is SNHLY and CDR2 is FYNNEI. V shed 6 bases and J shed 2 bases, with 14 bases lying between them. CDR3 nucleotides: TGTGCCAGCAGCTACAGGTTGAGTGCTGGAAACACCATATATTTT. It is translated as CASSYRLSAGNTIYF.

The genes are TRBV6-5 and TRBJ2-1; 7 bases map to TRBD1. The junction had 7 bases not matched to a gene; V was cut back by 5 bases and J by 9 bases. Per the germline V gene, CDR1 is MNHEY and CDR2 is SVGAGI. This CDR3 has 13 amino acids. CDR3 sequence: CASSLRGQLEQFF. In nucleotides, the CDR3 is TGTGCCAGCAGTCTTCGGGGACAGCTTGAGCAGTTCTTC.

This clone was counted only a few times. This chain uses TRBV6-5 with TRBJ1-1; possible D gene TRBD1, 5 bases. The CDR3 length is 15 residues. Trimming cost V 0 bases and J 11 bases, with 19 bases left between them. The germline CDR1 and CDR2 sequences are MNHEY and SVGAGI. The CDR3 region is CASSYSRQGAWGAFF. The CDR3 bases are TGTGCCAGCAGTTACTCGAGGCAGGGAGCGTGGGGGGCTTTCTTT.

There are a few counts of this clone. This may be a read error, as it is one base from a much larger clone. The sample contains more than one DNA sequence encoding this CDR3. The chain recombines TRBV7-2 with TRBJ2-6; D not certain. The V and J ends lost 2 bases and 2 bases respectively, with 1 base between them. Germline CDR1 and CDR2: SGHTA and FQGNSA. The CDR3 is 13 residues long. CDR3 residues: CASSLTGANVLTF. The CDR3 nucleotides are TGTGCCAGCAGCTTAACTGGGGCCAACGTCCTGACTTTC.

This clone was seen a few times. J is TRBJ2-5 and V is TRBV6-5; no firm D call. CDR3 length: 15 amino acids. Germline V gives CDR1 MNHEY, CDR2 SVGAGI. V gave up 0 bases and J gave up 2 bases, with 10 bases separating them. CDR3 coding DNA: TGTGCCAGCAGTTACTCGAATTACCCTCAAGAGACCCAGTACTTC. The encoded protein is CASSYSNYPQETQYF.

V and J are TRBV11-2 and TRBJ2-7; tentative D call: TRBD1 (6 bases). Trimming cost V 4 bases and J 5 bases, with 9 bases left between them. CDR3 length equals 12 residues. Germline loops: CDR1 SGHAT, CDR2 FQNNGV. The CDR3 DNA reads TGTGCCAGCAGCTCCCAGGGGAACGAGCAGTACTTC. It encodes CASSSQGNEQYF.

As regards this clone: This same CDR3 is encoded by further DNA sequences in the sample. J is TRBJ2-5 and V is TRBV6-5; D is possibly TRBD1 or TRBD2 (5 bases each). Germline CDR1 is MNHEY and CDR2 is SVGAGI. The CDR3 extends over 11 amino acids. Trimming left V 1 base short and J 9 bases short, with 6 bases between. The CDR3 spells CASSYLGAQYF. In DNA form, the CDR3 reads TGTGCCAGCAGTTACTTGGGGGCCCAGTACTTC.

This clone was counted a few times. Other DNA sequences in the same sample also yield this CDR3. The chain carries TRBV7-9 and TRBJ1-5, with 9 bases that match TRBD1. Germline lookup yields CDR1 SEHNR and CDR2 FQNEAQ (reference sequence). V was clipped by 6 bases and J by 7 bases; unmatched bases: 7. The CDR3 is 14 amino acids. The CDR3: CASSSTGGGQPQHF. DNA for the CDR3: TGTGCCAGCAGTTCAACAGGGGGCGGCCAGCCCCAGCATTTT.